The present TCR beta chain was sequenced within a study of T cell repertoires in cytomegalovirus infection. Study-wide context: Both a matching HLA type and CMV infection were indicated by public TCR beta signatures.

TCRdb processed the reads anew with MiXCR; each CDR3 protein has one entry. The table includes some 320,000 distinct CDR3 sequences, more than 8% detected once. The CDR3 is 16 residues long. V was pared by 6 bases and J by 2 bases, with 9 bases of the junction left unmatched. Germline V CDR1 and CDR2: LGHNA, YNFKEQ. This clonotype was detected only a few times. Its antigen remains unknown. Study observations and caveats: CMV-specific TCR beta clonotypes restricted by HLA-C were the ones dominating the ex vivo response. Totalled public TCR beta family frequency picked out people who carried CMV plus the relevant HLA.

The V and J genes are TRBV4-2 and TRBJ2-1; TRBD2 aligns across 8 bases. Sequencing used PBMCs. The receptor was derived from a human donor in good health (CMV status not recorded). Some clones in this sample may be carry-over from other donors' samples. CDR3 DNA: TGTGCCAGCAGTCTCGAATCAGCGGGGGCCTACAATGAGCAGTTCTTC. It codes for CASSLESAGAYNEQFF.